This T cell receptor beta chain was obtained from a study of human T cells and chemical hapten exposure. Per the germline V gene, CDR1 is MNHEY and CDR2 is SVGEGT. Trimming pared 6 bases from V and 2 bases from J, leaving 11 bases between. This CDR3 is 13 amino acids long. Each cDNA molecule in the library carried unique molecular identifiers. Via MiXCR, TCRdb re-called the 5' RACE reads, giving one row per CDR3 protein. Here the sample spans about 140,000 distinct CDR3 sequences, approximately 4% being singletons. This clonotype was seen repeatedly, ten times or more. From whole blood left unfractionated, total RNA was extracted.

The rearrangement uses TRBV6-2 or TRBV6-3 and TRBJ2-7, with a weak D call TRBD2 (5 bases). The sequence was obtained from a female donor in good health. The CDR3 DNA sequence: TGTGCCAGCAGGAGGGAGAGTCCCTACGAGCAGTACTTC. This gives the protein CASRRESPYEQYF.